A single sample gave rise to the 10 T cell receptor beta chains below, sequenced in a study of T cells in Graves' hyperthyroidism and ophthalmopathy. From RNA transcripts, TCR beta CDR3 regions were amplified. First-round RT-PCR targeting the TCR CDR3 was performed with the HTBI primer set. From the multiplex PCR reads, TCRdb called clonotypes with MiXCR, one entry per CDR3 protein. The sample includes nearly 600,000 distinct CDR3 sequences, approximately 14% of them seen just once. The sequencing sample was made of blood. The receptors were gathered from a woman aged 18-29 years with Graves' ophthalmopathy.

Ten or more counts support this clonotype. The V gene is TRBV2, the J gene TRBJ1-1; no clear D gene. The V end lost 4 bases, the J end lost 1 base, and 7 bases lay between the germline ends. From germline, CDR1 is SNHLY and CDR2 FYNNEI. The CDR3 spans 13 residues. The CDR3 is CASSGSQNTEAFF. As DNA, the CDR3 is TGTGCCAGCAGTGGGTCCCAGAACACTGAAGCTTTCTTT.

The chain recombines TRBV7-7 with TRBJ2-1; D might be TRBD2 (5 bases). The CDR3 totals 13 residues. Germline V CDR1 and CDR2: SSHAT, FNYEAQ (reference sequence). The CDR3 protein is CVSSPGNLNEQFF. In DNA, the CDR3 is TGTGTTAGCAGCCCGGGGAATCTCAATGAGCAGTTCTTC.

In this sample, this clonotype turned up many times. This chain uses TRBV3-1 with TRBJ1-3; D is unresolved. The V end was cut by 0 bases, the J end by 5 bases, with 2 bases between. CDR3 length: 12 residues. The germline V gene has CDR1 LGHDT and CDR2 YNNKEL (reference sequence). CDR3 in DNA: TGTGCCAGCAGCCAAGAAAGAAACACCATATATTTT. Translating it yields CASSQERNTIYF.

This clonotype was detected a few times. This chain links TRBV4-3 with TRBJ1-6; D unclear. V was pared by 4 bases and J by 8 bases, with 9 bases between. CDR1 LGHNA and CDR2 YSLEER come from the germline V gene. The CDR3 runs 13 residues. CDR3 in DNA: TGCGCCAGCAGCCGTATTGGGGATTCACCCCTCCACTTT. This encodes CASSRIGDSPLHF.

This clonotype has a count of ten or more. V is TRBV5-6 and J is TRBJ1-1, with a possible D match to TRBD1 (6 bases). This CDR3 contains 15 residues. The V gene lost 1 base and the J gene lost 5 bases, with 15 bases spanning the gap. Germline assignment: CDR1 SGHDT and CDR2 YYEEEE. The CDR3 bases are TGTGCCAGCAGCTTGAAGGCAGGGGAGGGGACTGAAGCTTTCTTT. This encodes CASSLKAGEGTEAFF.

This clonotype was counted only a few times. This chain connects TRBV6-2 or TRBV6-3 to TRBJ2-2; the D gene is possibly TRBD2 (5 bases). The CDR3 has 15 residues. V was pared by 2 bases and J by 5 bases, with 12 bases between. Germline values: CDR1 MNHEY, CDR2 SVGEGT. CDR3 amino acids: CASSYAFEGTGELFF. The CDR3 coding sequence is TGTGCCAGCAGTTACGCTTTCGAGGGTACCGGGGAGCTGTTTTTT.

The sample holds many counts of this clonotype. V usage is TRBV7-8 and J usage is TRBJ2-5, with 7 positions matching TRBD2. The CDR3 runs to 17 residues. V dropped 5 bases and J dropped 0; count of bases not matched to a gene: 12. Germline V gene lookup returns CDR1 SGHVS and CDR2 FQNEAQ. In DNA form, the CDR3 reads TGTGCCAGCAGCCCCTCGGGACTACAGGAGTACCAAGAGACCCAGTACTTC. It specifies CASSPSGLQEYQETQYF.

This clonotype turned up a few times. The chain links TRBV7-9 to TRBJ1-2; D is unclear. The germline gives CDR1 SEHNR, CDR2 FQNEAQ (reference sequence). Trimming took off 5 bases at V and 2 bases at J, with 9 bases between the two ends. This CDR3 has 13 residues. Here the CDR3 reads CASSARRNYGYTF. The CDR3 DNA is TGTGCCAGCAGCGCTAGACGGAACTATGGCTACACCTTC.

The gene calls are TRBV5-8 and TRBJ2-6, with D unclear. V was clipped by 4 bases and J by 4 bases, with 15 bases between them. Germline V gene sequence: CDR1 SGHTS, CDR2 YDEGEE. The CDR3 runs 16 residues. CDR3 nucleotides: TGTGCCAGCAGCCAAGAAAATTTCTGGGGGGCCAACGTCCTGACTTTC. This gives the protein CASSQENFWGANVLTF.

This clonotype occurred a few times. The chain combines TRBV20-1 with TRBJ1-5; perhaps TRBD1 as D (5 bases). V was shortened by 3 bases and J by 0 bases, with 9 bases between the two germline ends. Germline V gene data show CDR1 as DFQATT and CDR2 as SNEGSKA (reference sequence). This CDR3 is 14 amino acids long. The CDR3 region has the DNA TGCAGTGCTAGGGCAGGGTATAGCAATCAGCCCCAGCATTTT. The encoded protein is CSARAGYSNQPQHF.